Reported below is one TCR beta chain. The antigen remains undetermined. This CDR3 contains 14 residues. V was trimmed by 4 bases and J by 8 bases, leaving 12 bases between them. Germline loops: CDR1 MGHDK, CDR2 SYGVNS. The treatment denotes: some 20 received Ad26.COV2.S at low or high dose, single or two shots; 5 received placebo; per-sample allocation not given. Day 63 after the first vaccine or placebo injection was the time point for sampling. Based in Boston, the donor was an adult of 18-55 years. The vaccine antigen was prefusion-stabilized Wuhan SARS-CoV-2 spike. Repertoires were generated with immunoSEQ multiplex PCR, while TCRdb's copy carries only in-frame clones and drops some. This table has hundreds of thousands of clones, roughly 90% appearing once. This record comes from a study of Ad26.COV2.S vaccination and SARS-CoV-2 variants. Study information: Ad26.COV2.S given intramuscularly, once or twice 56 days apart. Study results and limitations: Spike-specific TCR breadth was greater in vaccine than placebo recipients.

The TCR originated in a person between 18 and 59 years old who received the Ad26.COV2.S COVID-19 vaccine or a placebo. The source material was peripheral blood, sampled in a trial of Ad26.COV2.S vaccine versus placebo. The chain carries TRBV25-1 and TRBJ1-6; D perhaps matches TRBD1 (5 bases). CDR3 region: CASSGNRLHSPLHF. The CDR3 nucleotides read TGTGCCAGCAGTGGTAACAGGTTACATTCACCCCTCCACTTT.